Reported below is one TCR beta chain. Deep-level assay runs were performed. Sequenced by immunoSEQ multiplex PCR; TCRdb stores in-frame clones only, minus some. This table holds approximately 2,200,000 clones, about 93% found once. This sample was included in a study of shared clonotypes between healthy human individuals. Germline CDR1 and CDR2: PRHDT and FYEKMQ (reference sequence). Trimming at V came to 5 bases and at J to 3 bases, leaving 4 bases not matched to a gene. This CDR3 has 14 amino acids. Naive CD8 populations comprised CD45RO-negative cells positively selected for CCR7, excluding terminally differentiated effector memory CD45RA+ cells.

The material sequenced was naive CD8+ T cells from PBMCs. The chain carries TRBV13 and TRBJ2-7; 10 nucleotides align to TRBD1. The receptor was isolated from a man aged 18 to 30 in good health. Some clones in this sample may be carry-over from other donors' samples. The CDR3 loop reads CASSGRTGGYEQYF. CDR3 sequence (DNA): TGTGCCAGCAGCGGTAGGACAGGGGGCTACGAGCAGTACTTC.